These 28 T cell receptor beta chains came from one sample sequenced in a study of shared clonotypes between healthy human individuals. The data were produced by immunoSEQ multiplex PCR, yet TCRdb's version contains in-frame clones alone and is incomplete. The sample includes about half a million clones, over 75% of them seen just once. The sequencing input was PBMCs. The receptor set was obtained from a woman aged 40 to 49 in good health. Some clones in this sample may be carry-over from other donors' samples.

To note about this clone: The sample contains more than one DNA sequence encoding this CDR3. The chain uses TRBV5-1 and TRBJ2-3; D may be TRBD1 (5 bases). The CDR3 totals 15 residues. Germline V CDR1 and CDR2: SGHRS, YFSETQ. V lost 0 bases and J lost 2, with 10 bases in between. For the CDR3, the DNA is TGCGCCAGCAGCTTGGTCCAGGGCCACACAGATACGCAGTATTTT. It encodes CASSLVQGHTDTQYF. Looking up the rest from reference TRBV5-1 and TRBJ2-3 gives the full variable domain: KAGVTQTPRYLIKTRGQQVTLSCSPISGHRSVSWYQQTPGQGLQFLFEYFSETQRNKGNFPGRFSGRQFSNSRSEMNVSTLELGDSALYLCASSLVQGHTDTQYFGPGTRLTVL.

This chain joins TRBV28 and TRBJ2-7; TRBD1 might be the D (7 bases). The CDR3 runs to 15 residues. Trimming took off 5 bases at V and 4 bases at J, with 18 bases between the two ends. From germline, CDR1 is MDHEN and CDR2 SYDVKM. The CDR3 bases are TGTGCCAGCAGTCCCTACGACAGGGAGGTATACGAGCAGTACTTC. It translates to CASSPYDREVYEQYF.

This clone has just one count. V and J are TRBV30 and TRBJ2-5; 7 bases map to TRBD2. The CDR3 runs 14 residues. With 2 bases clipped from V and 5 bases from J, the junction kept 8 bases outside the gene matches. Germline assignment: CDR1 GTSNPN and CDR2 SVGIG (reference sequence). The CDR3 sequence is CAWSILASGETQYF. CDR3 coding DNA: TGTGCCTGGAGTATACTAGCGTCAGGGGAGACCCAGTACTTC.

Concerning this clone: A far larger clone lies a single base away; this is likely a read error. The CDR3 loop reads CASSAVLTTGELFF. CDR3 nucleotides: TGCGCCAGCAGCGCGGTACTTACCACCGGGGAGCTGTTTTTT. The chain joins TRBV5-1 to TRBJ2-2; D is undetermined. This CDR3 has 14 residues. The germline V gene has CDR1 SGHRS and CDR2 YFSETQ. Trimming removed 4 bases at V and 4 bases at J, with 11 bases between.

This chain uses TRBV29-1 with TRBJ1-2, with TRBD1 matching 9 bases. CDR1 is SQVTM, CDR2 ANQGSEA, per germline. Germline trimming cut 7 bases from V and 1 base from J; bases unmatched to any gene: 4. The CDR3 contains 13 residues. The CDR3 loop is CSARTGDNYGYTF. The CDR3 coding sequence is TGCAGCGCCCGGACAGGGGATAACTATGGCTACACCTTC.

The V gene is TRBV11-3, the J gene TRBJ2-7; D not resolved. V lost 5 bases and J lost 4, with 9 bases in between. There are 12 residues in the CDR3. Per the germline V gene, CDR1 is SGHNT and CDR2 is YENEEA. The CDR3 region is CASSRWGYEQYF. CDR3 sequence (DNA): TGTGCCAGCAGCCGGTGGGGTTACGAGCAGTACTTC.

The rearrangement links TRBV7-9 to TRBJ2-5; tentatively, D is TRBD1 or TRBD2 (5 bases each). The V gene's germline CDR1 is SEHNR and CDR2 FQNEAQ (reference sequence). The CDR3 runs 13 residues. The germline V and J ends were trimmed by 5 bases and 4 bases, with 11 bases remaining between them. CDR3 DNA sequence: TGTGCCAGCAGCCCTGAGAGGGGAGAGACCCAGTACTTC. Translated: CASSPERGETQYF.

The genes are TRBV6-4 and TRBJ2-1; D might be TRBD2 (5 bases). Germline V gives CDR1 MRHNA, CDR2 SNTAGT. The CDR3 has 13 residues. The V end was cut by 0 bases, the J end by 11 bases, with 11 bases between. The CDR3 DNA follows: TGTGCCAGCAGTGACTCGGAGGCAGGTCAGCAGTTCTTC. This translates into CASSDSEAGQQFF.

The genes are TRBV30 and TRBJ1-2; D is ambiguous. Trimming removed 6 bases from V and 4 bases from J, with 15 bases in between. Germline V gene sequence: CDR1 GTSNPN, CDR2 SVGIG (reference sequence). This CDR3 has 13 residues. The CDR3: CACTREWSYGYTF. The DNA of the CDR3 is TGTGCCTGTACGAGGGAGTGGAGCTATGGCTACACCTTC.

The V and J genes are TRBV14 and TRBJ2-2; maybe TRBD1 (5 bases). CDR3 size: 15 residues. Germline V gene data show CDR1 as SGHDN and CDR2 as FVKESK. Trimming removed 0 bases from V and 9 bases from J, with 14 bases in between. CDR3 sequence (DNA): TGTGCCAGCAGCCAAGATGAAGTCAGGGCCAGGGAGCTGTTTTTT. The encoded protein is CASSQDEVRARELFF.

The chain couples TRBV23-1 to TRBJ2-5; 11 bases agree with TRBD2. TRBV23-1 is flagged as an ORF with uncertain function. V was pared by 4 bases and J by 3 bases, with 7 bases of the junction left unmatched. The CDR3 consists of 16 residues. CDR3 amino acids: CASSLNTTSGKETQYF. The CDR3 nucleotides read TGCGCCAGCAGTCTTAACACGACTAGCGGGAAAGAGACCCAGTACTTC.

In this sample, this clone turned up a few times. The genes are TRBV2 and TRBJ2-3; TRBD2 matches at 14 bases. The CDR3 length is 17 residues. Germline V gene data show CDR1 as SNHLY and CDR2 as FYNNEI. The V and J ends lost 4 bases and 4 bases, in that order; junction bases with no gene match: 7. CDR3 region: CASSAGTSGSWADTQYF. CDR3 bases: TGTGCCAGCAGTGCCGGGACTAGCGGGAGTTGGGCAGATACGCAGTATTTT.

The rearrangement links TRBV25-1 to TRBJ1-1; 9 bases line up with TRBD1. The CDR3 sequence is 17 residues long. Germline V lookup: CDR1 MGHDK, CDR2 SYGVNS. V lost 7 bases to trimming and J lost 6 bases; unmatched junction nucleotides: 18. The CDR3 here is CASMTDRSRDRVSEAFF. In nucleotides, the CDR3 is TGTGCCAGCATGACAGATCGATCCCGGGACAGGGTGTCTGAAGCTTTCTTT.

The rearrangement uses TRBV10-3 and TRBJ1-2, with a weak D call TRBD1 (5 bases). This CDR3 spans 12 amino acids. CDR1 is ENHRY, CDR2 SYGVKD, per germline. The germline V and J ends were trimmed by 3 bases and 6 bases, with 8 bases remaining between them. CDR3: CAISDQGDGYTF. CDR3 nucleotides: TGTGCCATCAGTGACCAGGGTGATGGCTACACCTTC.

J is TRBJ1-4 and V is TRBV7-9; D is possibly TRBD1 (5 bases). CDR1 and CDR2 from the germline V gene are SEHNR and FQNEAQ (reference sequence). This CDR3 spans 18 amino acids. The germline V and J ends were trimmed by 2 bases and 0 bases, with 16 bases remaining between them. The CDR3 is CASSLLLGASATNEKLFF. DNA of the CDR3: TGTGCCAGCAGCTTATTGCTTGGGGCTTCTGCAACTAATGAAAAACTGTTTTTT.

This clone was seen once. The V gene is TRBV5-1, the J gene TRBJ2-7; 10 bases agree with TRBD1. CDR1 and CDR2 (germline): SGHRS, YFSETQ. There are 14 residues in the CDR3. Unmatched junction bases numbered 5, after V lost 4 bases and J lost 4 bases. The CDR3 loop is CASSVGQGLYEQYF. The CDR3 nucleotides read TGCGCCAGCAGCGTGGGACAGGGGTTGTACGAGCAGTACTTC.

Note on this clone: Since a far larger clone is one base different, this is likely a read error. The V and J genes are TRBV18 and TRBJ2-2, with TRBD2 matching 12 bases. CDR3 length: 17 residues. Per germline, CDR1 KGHSH and CDR2 LQKENI. J was trimmed by 6 bases and V by 2 bases; bases with no gene match: 7. As DNA, the CDR3 is TGTGCCAGCTCACCAAGGCGACTAGCGGGAGATCCCGGGGAGCTGTTTTTT. Protein product: CASSPRRLAGDPGELFF.

On this clone: A read error is likely here: a far larger clone is one base away. This rearrangement joins TRBV6-1 to TRBJ1-1; D not certain. This CDR3 comprises 15 residues. The V end lost 0 bases, the J end lost 11 bases, and 19 bases lay between the germline ends. Per the germline V gene, CDR1 is MNHNS and CDR2 is SASEGT. The chain's CDR3 is CASSEAGIGRVTAFF. The CDR3 region has the DNA TGTGCCAGCAGTGAAGCGGGGATAGGGCGGGTTACGGCTTTCTTT.

The chain joins TRBV29-1 to TRBJ1-1, with 7 bases that match TRBD1. This CDR3 has 15 amino acids. Germline CDR1 reads SQVTM; CDR2 reads ANQGSEA. Losses at the gene ends were 4 bases for V and 1 base for J; bases not matched to a gene: 9. In nucleotides, the CDR3 is TGCAGCGTTGGAAGCCTGACAGGGACGAACACTGAAGCTTTCTTT. As protein: CSVGSLTGTNTEAFF.

CDR3 loop: CASSLTAGPSYNEQFF. The CDR3, as DNA: TGTGCCAGCAGCTTAACGGCGGGTCCCTCCTACAATGAGCAGTTCTTC. The gene calls are TRBV7-9 and TRBJ2-1, with a weak D call TRBD2 (5 bases). Trimming shortened V by 2 bases and J by 0 bases, and 11 bases separated the two germline ends. Germline CDR1 SEHNR, CDR2 FQNEAQ (reference sequence). CDR3 length: 16 residues.

The rearrangement uses TRBV27 and TRBJ2-1; 7 nucleotides agree with TRBD2. This CDR3 spans 13 amino acids. Germline CDR1 and CDR2: MNHEY and SMNVEV (reference sequence). The junction had 9 bases not matched to a gene; V was cut back by 6 bases and J by 10 bases. The CDR3 coding sequence is TGTGCCAGCAGCTCGGCGGGAGCTTTCGAGCAGTTCTTC. Encoded protein: CASSSAGAFEQFF.

The chain carries TRBV27 and TRBJ2-7; weak D call: TRBD1 (6 bases). With 8 bases removed from V and 6 bases from J, the gap between germline ends came to 20 bases. Per germline, CDR1 MNHEY and CDR2 SMNVEV (reference sequence). This CDR3 is built from 14 residues. CDR3: CASRGQLRRSEQYF. In DNA, the CDR3 is TGTGCCAGCCGTGGACAGCTCAGACGCAGCGAGCAGTACTTC.

The V and J genes are TRBV27 and TRBJ2-3; no reliable D call. V was trimmed by 5 bases and J by 2 bases, leaving 5 bases between them. Per germline, CDR1 MNHEY and CDR2 SMNVEV (reference sequence). CDR3 length: 12 residues. The CDR3 protein is CASSPHTDTQYF. CDR3 in DNA: TGTGCCAGCAGTCCCCACACAGATACGCAGTATTTT.

The chain employs TRBV10-2 and TRBJ2-7, with TRBD1 matching over 10 bases. Germline CDR1 reads WSHSY; CDR2 reads SAAADI. This CDR3 spans 12 amino acids. The CDR3 spells CASGTGDTEQYF. CDR3 coding DNA: TGCGCGTCCGGGACAGGGGATACCGAGCAGTACTTC.

This clone was seen only once. The gene calls are TRBV6-1 and TRBJ2-1; 13 nucleotides agree with TRBD2. Germline V gene data show CDR1 as MNHNS and CDR2 as SASEGT. The CDR3 has 18 amino acids. Trimming at V came to 3 bases and at J to 6 bases, leaving 11 bases not matched to a gene. The CDR3 coding sequence is TGTGCCAGCAGTGATCCGGGACTAGCGGGAAGAATCTTCAATGAGCAGTTCTTC. This translates into CASSDPGLAGRIFNEQFF.

For this clone: This probably arose from a read error, given a far larger clone one base away. The chain combines TRBV15 with TRBJ2-7; TRBD1 matches 9 bases. The germline V gene encodes CDR1 LNHNV and CDR2 YYDKDF (reference sequence). This CDR3 has 17 residues. V was clipped by 1 base and J by 2 bases; unmatched bases: 9. In DNA form, the CDR3 reads TGTGCCACCAGCAGAGGTCTCATCGGACAGGGGACCTACGAGCAGTACTTC. This encodes CATSRGLIGQGTYEQYF.

The rearrangement uses TRBV30 and TRBJ1-5; D remains ambiguous. This CDR3 has 15 residues. Germline CDR1 and CDR2: GTSNPN and SVGIG (reference sequence). V was pared by 1 base and J by 0 bases, with 10 bases between. The CDR3 spells CAWSEGLLSNQPQHF. The CDR3 DNA reads as TGTGCCTGGAGTGAAGGCCTACTTAGCAATCAGCCCCAGCATTTT. The variable domain in full, with the rest retrieved from reference TRBV30 and TRBJ1-5, is SQTIHQWPATLVQPVGSPLSLECTVEGTSNPNLYWYRQAAGRGLQLLFYSVGIGQISSEVPQNLSASRPQDRQFILSSKKLLLSDSGFYLCAWSEGLLSNQPQHFGDGTRLSIL.

In its sample, this clone was seen a few times. This probably arose from a read error, given a far larger clone one base away. This sample includes further DNA sequences coding for the same CDR3. The chain has TRBV6-4 and TRBJ1-2, with 8 bases matching TRBD1. Germline V gene sequence: CDR1 MRHNA, CDR2 SNTAGT. The CDR3 consists of 13 residues. CDR3 protein: CASSDSRGRGRIF. The CDR3 bases are TGTGCCAGCAGTGACTCCCGTGGCAGGGGGCGCATCTTC.